A single sample gave rise to the 8 T cell receptor beta chains below, sequenced in a study of beta chain features in type 1 diabetes (dated by TCRdb to between 2017 and 2018). The study at large found these results: Type 1 diabetes patients showed a moderate but significant shortening of TCRB CDR3 length in all four CD4+ subsets.

Their specific antigens are unknown. The library was obtained by the immunoSEQ multiplex PCR assay. The entire isolated RNA was reverse transcribed using the High Capacity cDNA Reverse Transcription Kit, and thus expressed TCRB transcripts were sequenced. TCRdb re-hosts the immuneACCESS table, in-frame sequences only. Its copies lack some clones; in the studies checked, an unresolved V gene accounts for under half of them, and the cause for the rest is not known. In this sample the table shows 200,000 to 300,000 clones, over 20% of which occur a single time. The leading ten clones occupy 0.028% of the sample. The sample was naive CD4+ T cells from blood. In the paper's terms, the cell subset or site label means: true naive CD4+ T cells. The receptors derive from a woman between 35 and 50 years old with type 1 diabetes.

A few counts support this clone. V is TRBV7-9 and J is TRBJ2-7; TRBD1 matches 9 bases. The ends lost 4 bases at V and 4 bases at J; junction bases unmatched: 5. This CDR3 contains 14 residues. In germline, CDR1 is SEHNR, CDR2 FQNEAQ (reference sequence). The CDR3 DNA sequence: TGTGCCAGCAGCTCGACCGGGACAGGGTACGAGCAGTACTTC. Residues: CASSSTGTGYEQYF.

The rearrangement uses TRBV6-1 and TRBJ1-5, with 12 bases matching TRBD1. This CDR3 is built from 15 residues. Germline V lookup: CDR1 MNHNS, CDR2 SASEGT. Unmatched junction bases numbered 8, after V lost 7 bases and J lost 7 bases. CDR3: CASTLGQGAQQPQHF. CDR3 in DNA: TGTGCCAGCACCCTGGGACAGGGGGCTCAACAGCCCCAGCATTTT.

This clone was recorded a few times. This rearrangement joins TRBV6-1 to TRBJ2-1, with TRBD1 matching over 8 bases. The CDR3 has 13 residues. The V segment lost 7 bases and the J segment 4 bases; nucleotides outside the gene matches: 3. Germline V gives CDR1 MNHNS, CDR2 SASEGT. The CDR3 sequence is CASNDRGYNEQFF. CDR3 DNA: TGTGCCAGCAATGACAGGGGTTACAATGAGCAGTTCTTC.

The genes are TRBV10-3 and TRBJ1-1, with D possibly TRBD1 on 5 matching bases. The CDR3 consists of 17 residues. Trimming pared 0 bases from V and 5 bases from J, leaving 19 bases between. Germline V gene data show CDR1 as ENHRY and CDR2 as SYGVKD. The CDR3 is CAISESGAGGGWTEAFF. The CDR3 coding sequence is TGTGCCATCAGTGAGTCAGGGGCAGGAGGAGGGTGGACTGAAGCTTTCTTT.

There are a few counts of this clone. The chain joins TRBV4-2 to TRBJ1-5; a possible D gene is TRBD1 (5 bases). V gave up 0 bases and J gave up 0 bases, with 9 bases separating them. CDR3 size: 16 residues. Germline values: CDR1 LGHNA, CDR2 YNFKEQ. CDR3 sequence: CASSQDVGVSNQPQHF. The DNA for the CDR3 is TGTGCCAGCAGCCAAGATGTAGGGGTTAGCAATCAGCCCCAGCATTTT.

This clone was detected only a few times. This chain links TRBV7-9 with TRBJ2-7; TRBD1 matches at 7 bases. V dropped 5 bases and J dropped 7; count of bases not matched to a gene: 11. The CDR3 is made up of 14 amino acids. Germline CDR1 is SEHNR and CDR2 is FQNEAQ (reference sequence). The CDR3 DNA sequence: TGTGCCAGCAGCGCGGATGGGACAGCCCTAGAGCAGTACTTC. Amino acids: CASSADGTALEQYF.

Only a few counts were recorded for this clone. The identical CDR3 is also encoded by other nucleotide sequences in the sample. This chain uses TRBV29-1 with TRBJ1-5, with TRBD1 matching over 7 bases. Germline-derived CDR1 and CDR2 are SQVTM and ANQGSEA. This CDR3 contains 12 residues. After removal of 5 bases from V and 4 bases from J, the junction contained 2 bases not matched to a gene. CDR3 sequence: CSVLQGNQPQHF. CDR3 bases: TGCAGCGTTCTACAGGGGAATCAGCCCCAGCATTTT.

The table lists this clone with a few counts. The chain joins TRBV5-1 to TRBJ2-3; TRBD1 matches at 7 bases. V trimming: 2 bases; J trimming: 2 bases; junction bases outside the gene matches: 5. Germline-derived CDR1 and CDR2 are SGHRS and YFSETQ. This CDR3 spans 15 amino acids. CDR3 loop: CASSLLTGITDTQYF. The DNA of the CDR3 is TGCGCCAGCAGCTTACTGACAGGGATCACAGATACGCAGTATTTT.